This T cell receptor beta chain appears in the sequencing data of a study of T cells expressing NK-cell markers. Study details: Of eight sequenced donors, seven were HCMV-seropositive and one HCMV-seronegative. Overall study findings and caveats: The dominant NKG2C+ clonotypes represented roughly 1.0-7.5% of CD8+ T cells in six donors.

TCR beta cDNA was made by 5'RACE template switching with UMIs. After re-calling the 5' RACE reads, TCRdb lists one entry per CDR3 protein, DNA absent. The sample yields about 410,000 distinct CDR3 sequences, of which the top ten take up approximately 11%. Concerning this clonotype: Its specificity is not known.

The CDR3 extends over 16 amino acids. Germline V gives CDR1 DFQATT, CDR2 SNEGSKA (reference sequence). The chain recombines TRBV20-1 with TRBJ2-1; TCRdb indicates TRBD1, and absent DNA this call remains unverified. Sequenced sample: blood T cells: a sorted CD56 or NKG2C T cell subset, CD4+ or CD8+ T cells, or bulk PBMC T cells (not recorded which). This clonotype was obtained from a woman aged 50 to 65 in good health. This CDR3 reads CSARRDEGQGNNEQFF.